The sequence of this TCR beta chain was determined in a study of cytomegalovirus exposure and HLA in healthy donors. This clone was picked up one time. Primers for the PCR totalled 60 Vbeta and 13 Jbeta. Repertoires were generated with immunoSEQ multiplex PCR, while TCRdb's copy carries only in-frame clones and drops some. The sample holds 170,000 or so clones, 70% to 85% seen once. Trimming took 6 bases from V and 5 from J; bases not matched to a gene: 8. Germline CDR1 MNHEY, CDR2 SVGAGI. The CDR3 consists of 15 residues. Sequencing input: PBMCs. The source of this sequence is a man between 18 and 29 years old in good health and CMV-seronegative. The rearrangement uses TRBV6-5 and TRBJ2-3; TRBD2 aligns across 10 bases. The CDR3 bases are TGTGCCAGCAGACCTCTAGCGGGAGATAGAGATACGCAGTATTTT. Encoded protein: CASRPLAGDRDTQYF.